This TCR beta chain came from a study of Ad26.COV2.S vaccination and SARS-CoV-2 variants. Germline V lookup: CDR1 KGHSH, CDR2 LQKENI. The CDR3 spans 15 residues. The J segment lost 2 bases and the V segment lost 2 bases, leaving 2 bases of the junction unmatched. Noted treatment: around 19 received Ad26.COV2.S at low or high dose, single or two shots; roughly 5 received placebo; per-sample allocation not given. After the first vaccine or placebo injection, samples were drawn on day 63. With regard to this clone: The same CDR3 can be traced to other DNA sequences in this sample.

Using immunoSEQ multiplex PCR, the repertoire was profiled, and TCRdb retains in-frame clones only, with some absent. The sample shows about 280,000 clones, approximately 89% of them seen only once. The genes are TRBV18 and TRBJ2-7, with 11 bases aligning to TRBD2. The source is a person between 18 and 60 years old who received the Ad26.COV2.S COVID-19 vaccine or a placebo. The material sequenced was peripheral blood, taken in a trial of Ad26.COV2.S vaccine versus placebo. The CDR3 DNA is TGTGCCAGCTCACCAGGGACTAGCGGAACCTACGAGCAGTACTTC. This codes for CASSPGTSGTYEQYF.